These 14 T cell receptor beta chains were sequenced from one sample in a study of T-cell reconstitution after alpha-beta-depleted transplantation in children. Unique molecular identifiers featured in how the TCRbeta library was prepared. TCRdb re-called the PCR reads through MiXCR, storing one row per CDR3 protein. Of about 610,000 distinct CDR3 sequences listed, approximately 10% were seen once; the top ten hold roughly 3.9%. The material sequenced was PBMCs from the stem cell graft donor, taken from the stem cell graft. The receptors come from a human donor who donated a stem cell graft to a child with acute myeloid leukemia.

This clonotype occurred many times. V and J are TRBV29-1 and TRBJ2-1, with 11 bases fitting TRBD2. The CDR3 consists of 14 residues. V gave up 7 bases and J gave up 5 bases; unmatched junction bases: 7. The germline CDR1 and CDR2 sequences are SQVTM and ANQGSEA. CDR3 in DNA: TGCAGCGCTTCAGAGGGACTAGCGGACAATGAGCAGTTCTTC. This translates into CSASEGLADNEQFF.

In this sample, this clonotype turned up a few times. V is TRBV5-1 and J is TRBJ2-1, with 9 bases fitting TRBD2. Germline CDR1 SGHRS, CDR2 YFSETQ. This CDR3 comprises 15 residues. Unmatched junction bases numbered 5, after V lost 0 bases and J lost 7 bases. The CDR3 coding sequence is TGCGCCAGCAGCTTGGTTAGCGGGAGTATTAATGAGCAGTTCTTC. Translation gives CASSLVSGSINEQFF.

This clonotype has at least ten counts. The CDR3 region is CSVGLGETQYF. The DNA for the CDR3 is TGCAGCGTTGGACTGGGGGAGACCCAGTACTTC. V and J are TRBV29-1 and TRBJ2-5; D is undetermined. V was trimmed by 4 bases and J by 5 bases, leaving 8 bases between them. CDR3 length: 11 amino acids. From germline, CDR1 is SQVTM and CDR2 ANQGSEA.

The genes are TRBV14 and TRBJ1-1; no definite D call. Trimming removed 0 bases at V and 4 bases at J, with 6 bases between. This CDR3 has 13 residues. Germline assignment: CDR1 SGHDN and CDR2 FVKESK. This chain's CDR3 is CASSQDGVTEAFF. The CDR3 DNA follows: TGTGCCAGCAGCCAAGATGGGGTCACTGAAGCTTTCTTT.

This clonotype has more than one count but fewer than ten. The gene calls are TRBV7-8 and TRBJ2-1, with 10 bases identical to TRBD1. V gave up 5 bases and J gave up 10 bases; unmatched junction bases: 8. Germline V gives CDR1 SGHVS, CDR2 FQNEAQ. The CDR3 covers 14 residues. The CDR3 region is CASSRGQGRAEQFF. As DNA, the CDR3 is TGTGCCAGCAGCCGGGGACAGGGGAGGGCGGAGCAGTTCTTC.

This clonotype was observed at least ten times. V usage is TRBV5-8 and J usage is TRBJ2-5, with D perhaps matching TRBD1 (6 bases). The germline gives CDR1 SGHTS, CDR2 YDEGEE. CDR3 size: 16 residues. Trimming left V 4 bases short and J 2 bases short, with 18 bases between. The CDR3 loop reads CASSLTLGAGQETQYF. CDR3 nucleotides: TGTGCCAGCAGCCTCACGCTGGGGGCAGGGCAAGAGACCCAGTACTTC.

This clonotype appeared a few times. The chain couples TRBV20-1 to TRBJ2-1; no clear D gene. V lost 6 bases and J 6 bases, leaving 15 bases between the germline ends. Looked up from germline, CDR1 is DFQATT and CDR2 is SNEGSKA (reference sequence). This CDR3 contains 13 residues. In nucleotides, the CDR3 is TGCAGTGCAAGTTGGCGGCTCTCCAATGAGCAGTTCTTC. Its translation: CSASWRLSNEQFF.

This clonotype occurred many times. The chain recombines TRBV7-3 with TRBJ2-1; D not certain. Between the trimmed V and J ends, which lost 6 bases and 3 bases, there was a span of 9 bases. CDR3 length equals 13 residues. Germline-derived CDR1 and CDR2 are SGHTA and FQGTGA. CDR3 coding DNA: TGTGCCAGCAGTTTATCTCGCTACAATGAGCAGTTCTTC. As protein: CASSLSRYNEQFF.

The genes are TRBV29-1 and TRBJ1-3; D is perhaps TRBD1 (6 bases). V shed 7 bases and J shed 2 bases, with 15 bases lying between them. The CDR3 loop spans 14 amino acids. CDR1 is SQVTM, CDR2 ANQGSEA, per germline. The CDR3 reads CSAAHAGAGNTIYF. The CDR3 DNA reads TGCAGCGCCGCTCATGCAGGGGCTGGAAACACCATATATTTT.

The rearrangement links TRBV7-9 to TRBJ1-2, with D perhaps TRBD1 (6 bases). V was pared by 5 bases and J by 7 bases, with 14 bases between. Per germline, CDR1 SEHNR and CDR2 FQNEAQ (reference sequence). The CDR3 runs 13 residues. The CDR3 bases are TGTGCCAGCAGCGAGCAGGGGCCGGGTGGCTACACCTTC. Translated, it gives CASSEQGPGGYTF.

A few counts support this clonotype. The chain is built from TRBV4-3 and TRBJ2-5; tentatively, D is TRBD2 (6 bases). V gave up 2 bases and J gave up 1 base, with 11 bases separating them. Germline V gene data show CDR1 as LGHNA and CDR2 as YSLEER. The length of the CDR3 is 15 residues. CDR3 DNA sequence: TGCGCCAGCAGCCAAAGGCAGGGAGGCCAAGAGACCCAGTACTTC. This translates into CASSQRQGGQETQYF.

V and J are TRBV20-1 and TRBJ2-2, with 8 nucleotides matching TRBD2. The CDR3 has 15 residues. Germline V gene lookup returns CDR1 DFQATT and CDR2 SNEGSKA (reference sequence). V was clipped by 1 base and J by 5 bases; unmatched bases: 6. In nucleotides, the CDR3 is TGCAGTGCTAGAGGGCGCGGGAGGCGTACCGGGGAGCTGTTTTTT. Its translation: CSARGRGRRTGELFF.

Concerning this clonotype itself: This may come from a read error, since a much larger clone is one base off. The chain uses TRBV6-2 or TRBV6-3 and TRBJ2-1, with 8 bases lining up with TRBD2. The end of the DNA is better explained by TRBJ2-7, so the J call may be wrong. The CDR3 sequence is 13 residues long. Germline V gene sequence: CDR1 MNHEY, CDR2 SVGEGT. Here the CDR3 reads CADRASGYNEQYF. In DNA, the CDR3 is TGTGCGGACCGCGCTAGCGGGTACAATGAGCAGTACTTC.

This clonotype came up a few times. CDR3 sequence (DNA): TGTGCCAGCAGTACCACAGGGGGCTGGGCCGGGGAGCTGTTTTTT. The encoded protein is CASSTTGGWAGELFF. This chain connects TRBV2 to TRBJ2-2; 9 nucleotides agree with TRBD1. The CDR3 consists of 15 residues. J lost 6 bases, V lost 5 bases, and 7 bases had no gene match. Germline values: CDR1 SNHLY, CDR2 FYNNEI.